Listed here are 25 T cell receptor beta chains from one sample, sequenced in a study of regulatory T cells in long-lasting Graves disease. Arm-PCR with iRepertoire HTBI primers amplified the CDR3 regions for these TCR beta libraries. MiXCR, applied by TCRdb to the multiplex PCR reads, yields one record per CDR3 protein. The top ten hold over 25% of the sample, which has a few hundred thousand distinct CDR3 sequences, less than 25% seen once. Noted time point: persistent/refractory GD, antithyroid drugs over 5 years with positive TRAb. With RNA extracted from PBMCs as input, the TCR library was made. This specimen consisted of peripheral blood mononuclear cells (PBMCs), obtained when the disease was refractory, from a patient treated with antithyroid drugs. The receptors come from a female donor with Graves disease.

This clonotype turned up a few times. The V and J genes are TRBV6-1 and TRBJ2-5; 10 bases align to TRBD1. Germline V lookup: CDR1 MNHNS, CDR2 SASEGT. V lost 8 bases, J lost 5 bases, and 11 bases stayed unmatched. CDR3 length: 15 residues. CDR3 DNA: TGTGCCAGCCTTCCCCAGACAGGGGGCCGGGAGACCCAGTACTTC. Translation: CASLPQTGGRETQYF.

V is TRBV12-3 or TRBV12-4 and J is TRBJ2-7, with a possible D match to TRBD2 (6 bases). V shed 6 bases and J shed 2 bases, with 14 bases lying between them. CDR3 size: 14 residues. CDR3 protein: CASSGGVQTYEQYF. In DNA form, the CDR3 reads TGTGCCAGCAGCGGCGGGGTTCAAACCTACGAGCAGTACTTC.

The gene calls are TRBV4-2 and TRBJ1-2; D call uncertain. Germline loops: CDR1 LGHNA, CDR2 YNFKEQ. The CDR3 consists of 17 residues. With 1 base removed from V and 0 bases from J, the gap between germline ends came to 15 bases. The DNA of the CDR3 is TGTGCCAGCAGCCAAGTTTTGGCTCCATGGACTAACTATGGCTACACCTTC. It specifies CASSQVLAPWTNYGYTF.

This chain joins TRBV29-1 and TRBJ1-1; D gene uncertain. The CDR3 has 14 amino acids. V lost 3 bases, J lost 0 bases, and 11 bases lay in between. CDR1 is SQVTM, CDR2 ANQGSEA, per germline. CDR3 bases: TGCAGCGTTGAGGCAGGCTACATGAACACTGAAGCTTTCTTT. As protein: CSVEAGYMNTEAFF.

The chain employs TRBV19 and TRBJ2-7; tentatively, D is TRBD2 (6 bases). The CDR3 is made up of 14 amino acids. V lost 3 bases to trimming and J lost 5 bases, with 14 bases between them. Germline V CDR1 and CDR2: LNHDA, SQIVND (reference sequence). CDR3 protein: CASSMGGSENEQYF. Here the CDR3 DNA reads TGTGCCAGTAGTATGGGGGGATCAGAAAACGAGCAGTACTTC.

This clonotype has more than one count but fewer than ten. The rearrangement links TRBV19 to TRBJ1-5; 8 bases are shared with TRBD1. V shed 4 bases, J shed 0 bases, and the junction held 2 bases outside the gene matches. Germline V CDR1 and CDR2: LNHDA, SQIVND (reference sequence). The CDR3 consists of 15 residues. The CDR3 DNA reads as TGTGCCAGTAGTAGGGACAGGTATAGCAATCAGCCCCAGCATTTT. It codes for CASSRDRYSNQPQHF.

The sample holds many counts of this clonotype. V is TRBV15 and J is TRBJ1-1; tentative D call: TRBD1 (5 bases). The CDR3 is 16 amino acids. Germline CDR1 is LNHNV and CDR2 is YYDKDF (reference sequence). The V gene lost 0 bases and the J gene lost 5 bases, with 16 bases spanning the gap. This CDR3 is CATSRDLDPEGTEAFF. The CDR3 region has the DNA TGTGCCACCAGCAGAGATCTGGACCCCGAGGGGACTGAAGCTTTCTTT.

This clonotype was counted many times. This chain joins TRBV27 and TRBJ1-6; D uncertain. Germline lookup yields CDR1 MNHEY and CDR2 SMNVEV (reference sequence). Trimming took off 0 bases at V and 3 bases at J, with 6 bases between the two ends. The CDR3 sequence is 15 residues long. The CDR3 here is CASSLSQVYNSPLHF. Here the CDR3 DNA reads TGTGCCAGCAGTTTATCCCAGGTCTATAATTCACCCCTCCACTTT.

This clonotype was counted only a few times. The V call is TRBV5-1, the J call TRBJ2-7; D is possibly TRBD2 (5 bases). V was pared by 0 bases and J by 6 bases, with 10 bases between. The CDR3 is 13 amino acids. Per germline, CDR1 SGHRS and CDR2 YFSETQ. The CDR3 loop is CASSLEEGIEQYF. CDR3 nucleotide sequence: TGCGCCAGCAGCTTGGAAGAGGGCATCGAGCAGTACTTC.

The chain joins TRBV24-1 to TRBJ1-2; TRBD1 matches 9 bases. Germline V CDR1 and CDR2: KGHDR, SFDVKD. The CDR3 spans 14 residues. The junction had 5 bases not matched to a gene; V was cut back by 3 bases and J by 7 bases. CDR3 in amino acids: CATSDVDRGGGYTF. The CDR3 DNA reads as TGTGCCACCAGTGATGTGGACAGGGGAGGTGGCTACACCTTC.

This chain connects TRBV5-1 to TRBJ1-1, with 7 bases that match TRBD1. From germline, CDR1 is SGHRS and CDR2 YFSETQ. J lost 3 bases, V lost 0 bases, and 8 bases had no gene match. The CDR3 is 16 amino acids. This CDR3 reads CASSLGRGRLDTEAFF. CDR3 DNA sequence: TGCGCCAGCAGCTTGGGGAGGGGGCGCCTAGACACTGAAGCTTTCTTT. Filled out from reference TRBV5-1 and TRBJ1-1, the complete variable domain reads KAGVTQTPRYLIKTRGQQVTLSCSPISGHRSVSWYQQTPGQGLQFLFEYFSETQRNKGNFPGRFSGRQFSNSRSEMNVSTLELGDSALYLCASSLGRGRLDTEAFFGQGTRLTVV.

The chain employs TRBV2 and TRBJ2-2; 11 bases agree with TRBD1. The trim removed 6 bases at V and 4 bases at J, leaving 4 bases unmatched. The CDR3 contains 15 residues. Germline CDR1 and CDR2: SNHLY and FYNNEI. CDR3 in DNA: TGTGCCAGCAGCCGGGACAGGGGGATCACCGGGGAGCTGTTTTTT. Amino acid sequence: CASSRDRGITGELFF.

The chain has TRBV2 and TRBJ2-7; D unresolved. This CDR3 has 17 amino acids. V was shortened by 1 base and J by 3 bases, with 19 bases between the two germline ends. Germline loops: CDR1 SNHLY, CDR2 FYNNEI. This CDR3 reads CASSEVGSRPSYYEQYF. The DNA for the CDR3 is TGTGCCAGCAGTGAAGTTGGAAGCCGGCCCTCATACTACGAGCAGTACTTC.

About this clonotype: Because the CDR3 is missing its conserved closing phenylalanine or tryptophan, this is likely a read error. This sequence joins TRBV6-1 and TRBJ2-7; tentatively, D is TRBD2 (6 bases). V lost 6 bases, J lost 3 bases, and 12 bases lay in between. The V gene's germline CDR1 is MNHNS and CDR2 SASEGT. The length of the CDR3 is 13 residues. DNA for the CDR3: TGTGCCAGCAGGATAGCAGCGGGCTACGAGCAGTACCTC. Translated: CASRIAAGYEQYL.

This clonotype was seen many times. This chain connects TRBV15 to TRBJ1-1, with D possibly matching TRBD1 (6 bases). Germline V gene lookup returns CDR1 LNHNV and CDR2 YYDKDF (reference sequence). Trimming removed 3 bases from V and 8 bases from J, with 13 bases in between. The CDR3 contains 13 residues. In DNA, the CDR3 is TGTGCCACCAGCAGCTCCAGGGGAATCGAAGCTTTCTTT. It yields the protein CATSSSRGIEAFF.

A few counts support this clonotype. CDR3 nucleotides: TGCAGCGTTCGGGCGGGAGGCGGCGAGCAGTACTTC. This gives the protein CSVRAGGGEQYF. The V and J genes are TRBV29-1 and TRBJ2-7; TRBD2 matches at 8 bases. This CDR3 spans 12 amino acids. Germline trimming cut 5 bases from V and 6 bases from J; bases unmatched to any gene: 6. Germline V gives CDR1 SQVTM, CDR2 ANQGSEA.

This clonotype was observed at least ten times. The chain is built from TRBV11-2 and TRBJ2-7, with 11 bases lining up with TRBD2. CDR1 is SGHAT, CDR2 FQNNGV, per germline. The V segment lost 5 bases and the J segment 4 bases; nucleotides outside the gene matches: 10. This CDR3 has 16 amino acids. CDR3 nucleotides: TGTGCCAGCAGCGGCGGACTAGCGGGCGGCGGGTACGAGCAGTACTTC. Residues: CASSGGLAGGGYEQYF.

In this sample, this clonotype turned up a few times. The rearrangement joins TRBV2 to TRBJ2-3; 8 bases are shared with TRBD1. Germline lookup yields CDR1 SNHLY and CDR2 FYNNEI. The CDR3 is 12 amino acids. V was pared by 8 bases and J by 3 bases, with 1 base of the junction left unmatched. The CDR3 reads CASGQGTDTQYF. The DNA of the CDR3 is TGTGCCAGCGGACAGGGAACAGATACGCAGTATTTT.

This clonotype was seen more than once but under ten times. Possible read error: a much larger clone is one base away. The rearrangement uses TRBV13 and TRBJ2-5; 8 nucleotides align to TRBD2. This CDR3 spans 14 amino acids. With 5 bases clipped from V and 5 bases from J, the junction kept 7 bases outside the gene matches. CDR1 and CDR2 from the germline V gene are PRHDT and FYEKMQ (reference sequence). This chain's CDR3 is CASSLSGEGETQYF. CDR3 DNA sequence: TGTGCCAGCAGCCTTAGCGGGGAGGGGGAGACCCAGTACTTC.

This clonotype was recorded many times. This chain joins TRBV27 and TRBJ1-4; D is unclear. Trimming stripped 6 bases from V and 0 bases from J, with 8 bases between. CDR1 and CDR2 from the germline V gene are MNHEY and SMNVEV (reference sequence). The CDR3 length is 14 residues. The CDR3 region is CASSSYATNEKLFF. As DNA, the CDR3 is TGTGCCAGCAGCTCCTATGCAACTAATGAAAAACTGTTTTTT. Drawing the rest from reference TRBV27 and TRBJ1-4, the complete variable domain is EAQVTQNPRYLITVTGKKLTVTCSQNMNHEYMSWYRQDPGLGLRQIYYSMNVEVTDKGDVPEGYKVSRKEKRNFPLILESPSPNQTSLYFCASSSYATNEKLFFGSGTQLSVL.

This clonotype was observed a handful of times. The chain couples TRBV12-3 or TRBV12-4 to TRBJ2-2; no reliable D call. This CDR3 is built from 19 residues. V was clipped by 2 bases and J by 0 bases, with 19 bases between them. The CDR3 nucleotides read TGTGCCAGCAGTTTATCAATGTCCGCCGGATTCGCGAACACCGGGGAGCTGTTTTTT. Translating gives CASSLSMSAGFANTGELFF.

This clonotype was detected only a few times. V gene TRBV15 combines with J gene TRBJ2-7, with 8 bases lining up with TRBD1. Germline V gives CDR1 LNHNV, CDR2 YYDKDF (reference sequence). V shed 4 bases and J 4 bases; nucleotides not matched to a gene: 12. This CDR3 is built from 16 residues. The CDR3 DNA sequence: TGTGCCACCAGCACCCGAGACAGGGGAATTGGTTACGAGCAGTACTTC. It is translated as CATSTRDRGIGYEQYF. The whole variable domain, remainder taken from reference TRBV15 and TRBJ2-7, is DAMVIQNPRYQVTQFGKPVTLSCSQTLNHNVMYWYQQKSSQAPKLLFHYYDKDFNNEADTPDNFQSRRPNTSFCFLDIRSPGLGDTAMYLCATSTRDRGIGYEQYFGPGTRLTVT.

The chain employs TRBV19 and TRBJ1-1; D might be TRBD1 (5 bases). The CDR3 has 16 residues. CDR1 and CDR2 (germline): LNHDA, SQIVND (reference sequence). The V end lost 7 bases, the J end lost 3 bases, and 21 bases lay between the germline ends. The CDR3, as DNA: TGTGCCAGTAAAGGGTCGTTCGGCGGGACGGACACTGAAGCTTTCTTT. Its translation: CASKGSFGGTDTEAFF.

The chain links TRBV20-1 to TRBJ2-5; TRBD2 aligns across 10 bases. Germline V CDR1 and CDR2: DFQATT, SNEGSKA (reference sequence). The CDR3 has 14 amino acids. The ends lost 5 bases at V and 6 bases at J; junction bases unmatched: 9. DNA of the CDR3: TGCAGTGCTCCCAGCGGGAGGGCCGATCAGACCCAGTACTTC. Residues: CSAPSGRADQTQYF.

Many counts were recorded for this clonotype. The genes are TRBV7-2 and TRBJ1-2; D is undetermined. This CDR3 is built from 15 residues. Germline CDR1 and CDR2: SGHTA and FQGNSA. V shed 5 bases and J shed 5 bases, with 18 bases lying between them. In DNA form, the CDR3 reads TGTGCCAGCAGCGGGCAAGGGATCGGCCGTTATGGCTACACCTTC. Residues: CASSGQGIGRYGYTF.